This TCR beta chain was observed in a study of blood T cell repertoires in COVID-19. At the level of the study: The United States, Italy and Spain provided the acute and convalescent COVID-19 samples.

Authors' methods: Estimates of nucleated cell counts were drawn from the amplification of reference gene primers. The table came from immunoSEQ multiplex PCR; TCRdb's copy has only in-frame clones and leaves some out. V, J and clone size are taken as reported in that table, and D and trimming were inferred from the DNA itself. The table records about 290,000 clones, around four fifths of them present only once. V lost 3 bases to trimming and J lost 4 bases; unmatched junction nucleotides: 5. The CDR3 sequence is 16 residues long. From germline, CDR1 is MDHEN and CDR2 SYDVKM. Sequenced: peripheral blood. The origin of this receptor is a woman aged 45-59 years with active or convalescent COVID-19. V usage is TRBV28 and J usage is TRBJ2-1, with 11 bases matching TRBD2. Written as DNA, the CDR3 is TGTGCCAGCAGTTTGGGGGGGACTAGCGGTTACAATGAGCAGTTCTTC. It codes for CASSLGGTSGYNEQFF.